Following are 24 T cell receptor beta chains from one sample sequenced in a study of blood T cell repertoires in COVID-19 (dated by TCRdb to about 2020). Library construction relied on the immunoSEQ multiplex PCR assay. The immuneACCESS repertoire file appears here via TCRdb, limited to in-frame rearrangements. These files lack a portion of the clones; in checked studies, under half of the deficit traces to unresolved V genes, and the cause of the others is not known. This sample comprises roughly 200,000 clones, approximately 86% of them detected only once. Clones ranked in the top ten supply around 1.4% of the sample. Material: peripheral blood. The receptors stem from a man younger than 35 with active or convalescent COVID-19.

The chain uses TRBV9 and TRBJ2-5; tentatively, D is TRBD1 (6 bases). The CDR3 length is 15 residues. Germline CDR1 is SGDLS and CDR2 is YYNGEE. Trimming shortened V by 6 bases and J by 5 bases, and 20 bases separated the two germline ends. The CDR3 DNA reads as TGTGCCAGCACCCCATCAGACAGGTTGTGGGAGACCCAGTACTTC. It encodes CASTPSDRLWETQYF.

This clone has a single count. The chain uses TRBV7-6 and TRBJ2-7; 7 bases map to TRBD1. The CDR3 is 17 residues long. Germline CDR1 reads SGHVS; CDR2 reads FNYEAQ. V dropped 5 bases and J dropped 2; count of bases not matched to a gene: 15. The CDR3 DNA is TGTGCCAGCAGCCCTACTAGTCCGGGACAGTCGACCTACGAGCAGTACTTC. Translation gives CASSPTSPGQSTYEQYF.

V is TRBV30 and J is TRBJ1-2, with TRBD1 matching 8 bases. The CDR3 has 14 residues. The V gene's germline CDR1 is GTSNPN and CDR2 SVGIG (reference sequence). V shed 2 bases and J 5 bases; nucleotides not matched to a gene: 7. CDR3: CAWSYRTGRYGYTF. The CDR3 DNA is TGTGCCTGGAGTTACCGGACAGGGAGATATGGCTACACCTTC.

The chain recombines TRBV19 with TRBJ1-5; TRBD1 matches at 8 bases. The CDR3 totals 15 residues. After removal of 6 bases from V and 0 bases from J, the junction contained 4 bases not matched to a gene. Germline loops: CDR1 LNHDA, CDR2 SQIVND (reference sequence). CDR3 DNA sequence: TGTGCCAGTAGGGACAGGGTGTATAGCAATCAGCCCCAGCATTTT. Translating it yields CASRDRVYSNQPQHF.

The chain is built from TRBV24-1 and TRBJ2-1; D gene ambiguous. Trimming stripped 4 bases from V and 5 bases from J, with 11 bases between. Germline assignment: CDR1 KGHDR and CDR2 SFDVKD. This CDR3 spans 14 amino acids. This CDR3 reads CATSDAWANNEQFF. In DNA form, the CDR3 reads TGTGCCACCAGTGACGCATGGGCGAACAATGAGCAGTTCTTC.

This clone was counted only a few times. J is TRBJ1-5 and V is TRBV10-2; 9 bases match TRBD1. Unmatched junction bases numbered 8, after V lost 4 bases and J lost 1 base. The CDR3 sequence is 17 residues long. Germline V gives CDR1 WSHSY, CDR2 SAAADI. Here the CDR3 DNA reads TGCGCCAGCAGTGCGCCCGGGACAGGGATCAGCAATCAGCCCCAGCATTTT. This gives the protein CASSAPGTGISNQPQHF.

The J gene is TRBJ1-1, the V gene TRBV27; D is possibly TRBD1 (5 bases). The V gene's germline CDR1 is MNHEY and CDR2 SMNVEV (reference sequence). The CDR3 has 15 residues. The V end lost 5 bases, the J end lost 0 bases, and 13 bases lay between the germline ends. CDR3 in DNA: TGTGCCAGCAGTCCGATACAGGACATGAACACTGAAGCTTTCTTT. It codes for CASSPIQDMNTEAFF.

CDR3 DNA sequence: TGTGCCAGCTTTAATGGGGGGGCTGATGAAAAACTGTTTTTT. Encoded protein: CASFNGGADEKLFF. This chain connects TRBV7-9 to TRBJ1-4; D is perhaps TRBD1 (6 bases). CDR3 length: 14 amino acids. Trimming cost V 8 bases and J 6 bases, with 16 bases left between them. Per germline, CDR1 SEHNR and CDR2 FQNEAQ (reference sequence).

This clone was seen once. V and J are TRBV28 and TRBJ1-2; a possible D gene is TRBD1 (6 bases). Germline CDR1 and CDR2: MDHEN and SYDVKM. The CDR3 sequence is 15 residues long. Trimming shortened V by 6 bases and J by 7 bases, and 21 bases separated the two germline ends. The CDR3 is CASSTPPGGASGYTF. CDR3 DNA: TGTGCCAGCAGCACCCCGCCCGGGGGGGCGAGTGGCTACACCTTC.

This chain joins TRBV9 and TRBJ2-3; 11 nucleotides align to TRBD2. V shed 4 bases, J shed 5 bases, and the junction held 3 bases outside the gene matches. The CDR3 contains 14 residues. Germline lookup yields CDR1 SGDLS and CDR2 YYNGEE. The CDR3 region has the DNA TGTGCCAGCAGCAACCTAGCGGGAGGAGATACGCAGTATTTT. As protein: CASSNLAGGDTQYF.

The rearrangement joins TRBV10-3 to TRBJ1-1; 7 bases line up with TRBD1. The germline V gene encodes CDR1 ENHRY and CDR2 SYGVKD. Unmatched junction bases numbered 8, after V lost 6 bases and J lost 4 bases. CDR3 size: 14 residues. The CDR3 protein is CAISWDSRATEAFF. CDR3 DNA: TGTGCCATCAGCTGGGACAGTCGGGCCACTGAAGCTTTCTTT.

The V and J genes are TRBV3-1 (or the pseudogene TRBV3-2) and TRBJ2-7; TRBD1 agrees at 7 bases. Germline V gives CDR1 LGHDT, CDR2 YNNKEL (reference sequence). Trimming at V came to 4 bases and at J to 2 bases, leaving 5 bases not matched to a gene. CDR3 length: 14 amino acids. The CDR3 sequence is CASSRPGGTYEQYF. The CDR3 DNA follows: TGTGCCAGCAGCCGACCAGGGGGAACCTACGAGCAGTACTTC.

This clone was seen a few times. V is TRBV7-9 and J is TRBJ1-6; D gene ambiguous. The germline V and J ends were trimmed by 3 bases and 0 bases, with 9 bases remaining between them. The CDR3 is 16 amino acids. CDR1 is SEHNR and CDR2 is FQNEAQ in the germline V gene (reference sequence). CDR3 nucleotide sequence: TGTGCCAGCAGCTTTGACACGAGCTCCTATAATTCACCCCTCCACTTT. This translates into CASSFDTSSYNSPLHF.

V usage is TRBV3-1 (or the pseudogene TRBV3-2) and J usage is TRBJ2-1; 9 bases fit TRBD1. V lost 4 bases to trimming and J lost 8 bases; unmatched junction nucleotides: 6. This CDR3 comprises 14 residues. The germline V gene encodes CDR1 LGHDT and CDR2 YNNKEL (reference sequence). As DNA, the CDR3 is TGTGCCAGCAGCCCGGGGACAGGGTTACATGAGCAGTTCTTC. It is translated as CASSPGTGLHEQFF.

The chain has TRBV30 and TRBJ1-1; TRBD1 agrees at 7 bases. Germline CDR1 GTSNPN, CDR2 SVGIG (reference sequence). V dropped 1 base and J dropped 7; count of bases not matched to a gene: 0. This CDR3 has 11 residues. The CDR3 here is CAWSGDSEAFF. CDR3 coding DNA: TGTGCCTGGAGTGGGGACAGTGAAGCTTTCTTT.

The gene calls are TRBV29-1 and TRBJ1-6, with 7 bases lining up with TRBD1. The CDR3 has 15 residues. The germline V gene has CDR1 SQVTM and CDR2 ANQGSEA. The V gene end was trimmed by 5 bases and the J gene end by 7 bases; junction bases not matched to a gene: 11. The DNA of the CDR3 is TGCAGCGTTACAACAGGGGTCGGAAACAATTCACCCCTCCACTTT. Translating it yields CSVTTGVGNNSPLHF.

Written as DNA, the CDR3 is TGCGCCAGCAGTACTCAACAGAGCAACACTGAAGCTTTCTTT. Protein product: CASSTQQSNTEAFF. The chain carries TRBV5-1 and TRBJ1-1; D is undetermined. V lost 5 bases, J lost 2 bases, and 13 bases lay in between. CDR1 and CDR2 (germline): SGHRS, YFSETQ. CDR3 length: 14 amino acids.

The chain has TRBV6-1 and TRBJ1-1; 11 bases are shared with TRBD1. V was clipped by 3 bases and J by 4 bases; unmatched bases: 4. The length of the CDR3 is 15 residues. CDR1 is MNHNS and CDR2 is SASEGT in the germline V gene. CDR3 sequence (DNA): TGTGCCAGCAGTGAGCCCGGGACAGGGGGCACTGAAGCTTTCTTT. Its translation is CASSEPGTGGTEAFF.

The chain employs TRBV6-5 and TRBJ1-6; 8 nucleotides line up with TRBD1. In germline, CDR1 is MNHEY, CDR2 SVGAGI. The CDR3 spans 14 residues. Trimming took 5 bases from V and 7 from J; bases not matched to a gene: 4. The CDR3 spells CASSPDRGNSPLHF. For the CDR3, the DNA is TGTGCCAGCAGTCCAGACAGGGGAAATTCACCCCTCCACTTT.

This sequence joins TRBV27 and TRBJ2-3; 8 nucleotides agree with TRBD2. V trimming: 4 bases; J trimming: 0 bases; junction bases outside the gene matches: 3. The germline V gene encodes CDR1 MNHEY and CDR2 SMNVEV (reference sequence). The CDR3 length is 15 residues. The CDR3 sequence: CASSSERGSTDTQYF. The CDR3 bases are TGTGCCAGCAGTTCCGAGCGGGGGAGCACAGATACGCAGTATTTT.

This CDR3 reads CSVGLSGNTIYF. Written as DNA, the CDR3 is TGCAGCGTTGGACTCTCTGGAAACACCATATATTTT. The rearrangement links TRBV29-1 to TRBJ1-3; no firm D call. The length of the CDR3 is 12 residues. From germline, CDR1 is SQVTM and CDR2 ANQGSEA. With 4 bases removed from V and 0 bases from J, the gap between germline ends came to 4 bases.

About this clone itself: Germline is not matched at one junction end, which may reflect a read error. The chain carries TRBV12-5 and TRBJ2-2; no reliable D call. CDR3 length equals 13 residues. In germline, CDR1 is LGHNT, CDR2 FRNRAP. The CDR3 coding sequence is TGTGCTAGTGTTTTGCTGTACACCGGGGAGCTGTTTTTT. Encoded protein: CASVLLYTGELFF.

This chain uses TRBV10-2 with TRBJ2-7, with TRBD2 as a possible D gene (5 bases). V was shortened by 5 bases and J by 3 bases, with 5 bases between the two germline ends. Germline V CDR1 and CDR2: WSHSY, SAAADI. The CDR3 runs to 11 residues. CDR3 residues: CASSTSYEQYF. The DNA for the CDR3 is TGCGCCAGCAGTACTAGCTACGAGCAGTACTTC.

The genes are TRBV12-5 and TRBJ2-2, with a possible D match to TRBD1 (5 bases). V was trimmed by 6 bases and J by 3 bases, leaving 14 bases between them. CDR3 length: 15 residues. Germline V gives CDR1 LGHNT, CDR2 FRNRAP. The CDR3 nucleotides read TGTGCTAGTGGCCTATTTCAGGGTTACACCGGGGAGCTGTTTTTT. Protein sequence: CASGLFQGYTGELFF.